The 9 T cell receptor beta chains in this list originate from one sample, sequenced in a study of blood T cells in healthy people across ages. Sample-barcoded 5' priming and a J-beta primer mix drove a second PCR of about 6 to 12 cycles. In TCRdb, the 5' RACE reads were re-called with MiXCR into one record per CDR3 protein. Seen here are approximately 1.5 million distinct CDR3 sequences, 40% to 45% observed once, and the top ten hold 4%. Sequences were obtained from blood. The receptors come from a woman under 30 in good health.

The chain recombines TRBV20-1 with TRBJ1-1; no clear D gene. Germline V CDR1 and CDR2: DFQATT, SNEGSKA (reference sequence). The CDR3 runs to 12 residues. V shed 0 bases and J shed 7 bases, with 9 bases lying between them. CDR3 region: CSARDRRFEAFF. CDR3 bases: TGCAGTGCTAGAGATAGGCGGTTTGAAGCTTTCTTT.

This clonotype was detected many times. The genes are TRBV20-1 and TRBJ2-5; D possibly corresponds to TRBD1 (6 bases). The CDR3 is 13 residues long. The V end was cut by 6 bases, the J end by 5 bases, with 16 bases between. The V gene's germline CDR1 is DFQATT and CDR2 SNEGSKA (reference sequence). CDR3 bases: TGCAGTGCAGTAACAGGGATGGCGGAGACCCAGTACTTC. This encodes CSAVTGMAETQYF.

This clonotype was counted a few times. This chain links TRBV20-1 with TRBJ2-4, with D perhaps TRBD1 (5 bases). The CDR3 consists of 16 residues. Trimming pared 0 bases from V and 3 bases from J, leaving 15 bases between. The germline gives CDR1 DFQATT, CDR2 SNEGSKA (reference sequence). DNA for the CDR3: TGCAGTGCTAGAGATCTCAGGGCCGACCACAAAAACATTCAGTACTTC. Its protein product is CSARDLRADHKNIQYF.

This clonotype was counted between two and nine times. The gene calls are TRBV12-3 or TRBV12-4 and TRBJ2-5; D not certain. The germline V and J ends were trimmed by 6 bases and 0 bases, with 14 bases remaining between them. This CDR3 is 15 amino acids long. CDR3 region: CASSYPQQYQETQYF. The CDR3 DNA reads TGTGCCAGCAGCTACCCGCAGCAGTACCAAGAGACCCAGTACTTC.

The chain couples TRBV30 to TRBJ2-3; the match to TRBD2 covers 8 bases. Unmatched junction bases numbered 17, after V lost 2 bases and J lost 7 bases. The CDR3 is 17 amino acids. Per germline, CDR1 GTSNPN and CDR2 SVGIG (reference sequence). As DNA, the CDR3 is TGTGCCTGGAGTAAACCGGGGCACGGGGGGGCCAGACATACGCAGTATTTT. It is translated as CAWSKPGHGGARHTQYF.

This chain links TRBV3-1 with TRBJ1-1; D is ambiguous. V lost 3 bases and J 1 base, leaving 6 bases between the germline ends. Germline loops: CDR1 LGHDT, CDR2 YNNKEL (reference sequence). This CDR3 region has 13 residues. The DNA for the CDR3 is TGTGCCAGCAGCCACCACACGAACACTGAAGCTTTCTTT. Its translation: CASSHHTNTEAFF.

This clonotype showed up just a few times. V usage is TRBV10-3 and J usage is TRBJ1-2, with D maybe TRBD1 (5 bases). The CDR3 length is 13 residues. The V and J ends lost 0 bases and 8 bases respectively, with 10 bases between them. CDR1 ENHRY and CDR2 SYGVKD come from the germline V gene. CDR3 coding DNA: TGTGCCATCAGTGAGTCTGGGACCTCCGGCTACACCTTC. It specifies CAISESGTSGYTF.

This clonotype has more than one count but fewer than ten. In DNA, the CDR3 is TGTGCCACCAGTGATTTACGTGGGGCGGATGAGCAGTACTTC. It translates to CATSDLRGADEQYF. This chain connects TRBV24-1 to TRBJ2-5, with D possibly matching TRBD1 (5 bases). Trimming took 1 base from V and 11 from J, leaving 16 bases between them. The CDR3 has 14 residues. The germline V gene encodes CDR1 KGHDR and CDR2 SFDVKD.

The CDR3 here is CASRTDRGNEQYF. CDR3 coding DNA: TGTGCCAGCAGAACGGACAGGGGCAATGAGCAGTACTTC. The chain couples TRBV6-6 to TRBJ2-7; 9 bases are a match to TRBD1. Germline trimming cut 6 bases from V and 7 bases from J; bases unmatched to any gene: 7. The CDR3 is made up of 13 amino acids. In germline, CDR1 is MNHNY, CDR2 SVGAGI (reference sequence).